This T cell receptor (beta chain) was found in a study of OX40 agonist ivuxolimab in advanced cancers. Samples of blood were obtained at baseline, on cycle 4 day 1, and on cycle 7 day 1. Trimming stripped 4 bases from V and 4 bases from J, with 13 bases between. The CDR3 sequence is 14 residues long. Per the germline V gene, CDR1 is MDHEN and CDR2 is SYDVKM. Assay used: immunoSEQ multiplex PCR; TCRdb lists only in-frame clones, some missing. Of some 96,000 clones in the sample, 80% to 95% were seen once. The specimen was CD4+ or CD8+ T cells sorted from blood, collected in a trial of the OX40 agonist ivuxolimab. This sequence joins TRBV28 and TRBJ2-5; unclear D gene. The TCR originated in an adult with an advanced solid tumor such as melanoma, head and neck, liver or kidney cancer. The CDR3 reads CASSSDGTGETQYF. CDR3 coding DNA: TGTGCCAGCAGTTCGGACGGTACCGGAGAGACCCAGTACTTC.